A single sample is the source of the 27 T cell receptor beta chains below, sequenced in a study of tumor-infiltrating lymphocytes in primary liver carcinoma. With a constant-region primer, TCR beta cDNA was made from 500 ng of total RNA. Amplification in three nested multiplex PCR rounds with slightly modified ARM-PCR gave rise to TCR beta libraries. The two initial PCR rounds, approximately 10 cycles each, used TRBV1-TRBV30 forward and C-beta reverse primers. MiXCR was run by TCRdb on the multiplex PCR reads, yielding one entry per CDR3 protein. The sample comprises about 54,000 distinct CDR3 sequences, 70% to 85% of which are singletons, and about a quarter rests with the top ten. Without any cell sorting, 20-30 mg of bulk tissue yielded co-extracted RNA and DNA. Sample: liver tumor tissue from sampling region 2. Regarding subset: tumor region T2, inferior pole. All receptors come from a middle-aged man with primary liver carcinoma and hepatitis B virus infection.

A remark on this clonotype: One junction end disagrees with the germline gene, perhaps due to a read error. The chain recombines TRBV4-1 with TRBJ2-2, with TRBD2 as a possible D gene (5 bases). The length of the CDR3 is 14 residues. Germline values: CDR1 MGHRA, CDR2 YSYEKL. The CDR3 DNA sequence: TGCGCCAGCGGCCAAAACTCGAACGCCGGGGAGCTGTTTTTC. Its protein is CASGQNSNAGELFF.

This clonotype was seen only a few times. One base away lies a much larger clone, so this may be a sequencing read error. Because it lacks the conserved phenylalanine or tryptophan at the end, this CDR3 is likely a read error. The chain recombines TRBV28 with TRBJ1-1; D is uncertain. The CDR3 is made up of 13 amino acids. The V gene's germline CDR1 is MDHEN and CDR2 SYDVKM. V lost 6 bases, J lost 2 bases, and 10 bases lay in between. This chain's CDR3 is CASSPSANTEAFL. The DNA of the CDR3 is TGTGCCAGCAGCCCCTCGGCTAACACTGAAGCTTTCCTT.

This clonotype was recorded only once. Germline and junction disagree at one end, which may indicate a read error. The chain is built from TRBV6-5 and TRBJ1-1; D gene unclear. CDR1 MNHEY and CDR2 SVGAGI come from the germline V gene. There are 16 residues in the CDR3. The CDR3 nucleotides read TGTGCCAGCAGTTTACTCGGGTTTTCCATGAACACTGAAACTCTCTTT. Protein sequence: CASSLLGFSMNTETLF.

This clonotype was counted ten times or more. The CDR3 DNA is TGTGCCAGCAGCTTGAACACAGGGAGAGAAGCCAAAAACATTCAGTACTTC. Amino acids: CASSLNTGREAKNIQYF. This sequence joins TRBV12-3 or TRBV12-4 and TRBJ2-4, with D perhaps matching TRBD1 (6 bases). CDR3 length: 17 residues. Trimming stripped 6 bases from V and 0 bases from J, with 18 bases between.

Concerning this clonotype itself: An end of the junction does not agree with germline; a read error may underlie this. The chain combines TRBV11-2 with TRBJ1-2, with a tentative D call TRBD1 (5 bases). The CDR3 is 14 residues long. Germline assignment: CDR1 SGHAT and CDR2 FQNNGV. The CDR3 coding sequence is TGCGCCGGCAGAGAGAGGGACGCCACCTATGGCTACACCTTC. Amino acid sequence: CAGRERDATYGYTF.

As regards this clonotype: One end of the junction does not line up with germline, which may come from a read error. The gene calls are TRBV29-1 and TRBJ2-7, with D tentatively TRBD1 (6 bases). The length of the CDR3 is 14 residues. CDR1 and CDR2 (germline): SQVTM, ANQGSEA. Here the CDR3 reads CSVITGSSPYEHYF. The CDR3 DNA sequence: TGCAGTGTTATAACAGGGAGCAGCCCCTACGAGCACTACTTC.

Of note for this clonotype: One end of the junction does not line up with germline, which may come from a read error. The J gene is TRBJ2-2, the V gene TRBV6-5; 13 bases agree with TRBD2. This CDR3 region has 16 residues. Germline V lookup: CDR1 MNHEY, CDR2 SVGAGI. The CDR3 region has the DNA TGTGCCAGCATACTAGCGGGAGGGGAGGACACCGGAGAGCTGTTTTTT. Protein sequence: CASILAGGEDTGELFF.

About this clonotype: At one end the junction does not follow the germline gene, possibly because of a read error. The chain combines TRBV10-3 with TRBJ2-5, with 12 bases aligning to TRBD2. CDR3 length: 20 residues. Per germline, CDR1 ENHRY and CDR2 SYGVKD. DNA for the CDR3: TGTACCATCAGTAATCCGGATGGCGCTAGCGGGAGGGCCCCGGAAGAGACCCAGTACTTC. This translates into CTISNPDGASGRAPEETQYF.

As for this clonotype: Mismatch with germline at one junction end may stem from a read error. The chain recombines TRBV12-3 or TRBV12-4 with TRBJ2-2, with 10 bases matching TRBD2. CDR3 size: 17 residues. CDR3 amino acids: CASSPLAGAAGTAELFF. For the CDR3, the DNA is TGTGCCAGCAGTCCTCTAGCGGGAGCGGCGGGAACCGCGGAGCTGTTTTTT.

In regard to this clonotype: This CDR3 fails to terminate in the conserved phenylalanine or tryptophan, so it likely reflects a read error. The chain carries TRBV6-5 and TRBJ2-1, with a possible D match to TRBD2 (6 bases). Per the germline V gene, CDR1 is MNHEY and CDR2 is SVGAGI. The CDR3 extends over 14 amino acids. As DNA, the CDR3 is TGTGCCAGCAGCTCACTAGCTTCCTACTATGAGCAGTTCATC. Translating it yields CASSSLASYYEQFI.

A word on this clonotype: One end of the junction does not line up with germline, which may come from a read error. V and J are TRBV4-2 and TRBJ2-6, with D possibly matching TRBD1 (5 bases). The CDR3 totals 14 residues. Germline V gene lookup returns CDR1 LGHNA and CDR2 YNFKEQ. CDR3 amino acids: CTSSPETGANVVTF. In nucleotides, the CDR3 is TGTACCAGCAGCCCAGAAACTGGGGCCAACGTCGTGACTTTC.

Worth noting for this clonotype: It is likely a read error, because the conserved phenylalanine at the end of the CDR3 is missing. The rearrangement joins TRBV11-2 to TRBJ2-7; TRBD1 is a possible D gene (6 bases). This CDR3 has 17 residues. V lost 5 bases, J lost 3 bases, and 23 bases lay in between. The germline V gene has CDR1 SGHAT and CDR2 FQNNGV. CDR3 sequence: CASSIDTPGHGSYEQYL. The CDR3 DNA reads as TGTGCCAGCAGCATCGACACGCCGGGACATGGAAGCTACGAGCAGTACCTC.

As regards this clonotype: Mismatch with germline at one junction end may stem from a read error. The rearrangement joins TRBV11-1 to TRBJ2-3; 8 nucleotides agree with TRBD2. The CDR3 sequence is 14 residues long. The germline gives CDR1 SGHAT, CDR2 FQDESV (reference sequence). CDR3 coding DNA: TGTGTCAGCGCGGGGGGTGCTGGCACAGATACGCAGTATTTT. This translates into CVSAGGAGTDTQYF.

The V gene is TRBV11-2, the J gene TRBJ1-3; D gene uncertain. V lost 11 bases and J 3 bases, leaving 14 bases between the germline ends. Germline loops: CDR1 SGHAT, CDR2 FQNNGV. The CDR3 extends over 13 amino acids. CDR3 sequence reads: CALAPGVGNTIYF. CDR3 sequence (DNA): TGTGCCTTAGCCCCGGGAGTTGGAAACACCATATATTTT.

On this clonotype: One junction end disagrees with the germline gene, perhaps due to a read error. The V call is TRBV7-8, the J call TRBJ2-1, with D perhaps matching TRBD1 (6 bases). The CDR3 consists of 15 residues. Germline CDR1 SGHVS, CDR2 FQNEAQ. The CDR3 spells CASSLAERGYNEQFF. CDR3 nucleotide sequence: TGTGCCAGCAGCTTAGCCGAGAGGGGGTACAATGAGCAGTTCTTT.

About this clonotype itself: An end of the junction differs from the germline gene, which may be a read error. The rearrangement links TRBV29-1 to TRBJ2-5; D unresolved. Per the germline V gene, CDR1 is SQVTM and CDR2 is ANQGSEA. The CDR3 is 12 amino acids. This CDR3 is CNVERVGETQYF. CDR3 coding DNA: TGCAACGTTGAAAGAGTCGGGGAGACCCAGTACTTC.

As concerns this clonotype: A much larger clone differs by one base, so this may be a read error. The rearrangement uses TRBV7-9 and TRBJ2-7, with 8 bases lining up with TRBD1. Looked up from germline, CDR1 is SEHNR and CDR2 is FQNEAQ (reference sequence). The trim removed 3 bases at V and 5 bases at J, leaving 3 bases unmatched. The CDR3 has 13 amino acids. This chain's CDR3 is CASSFQGANEQYF. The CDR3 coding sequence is TGTGCCAGCAGCTTCCAGGGGGCCAACGAGCAGTACTTC. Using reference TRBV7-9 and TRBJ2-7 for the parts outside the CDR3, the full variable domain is DTGVSQNPRHKITKRGQNVTFRCDPISEHNRLYWYRQTLGQGPEFLTYFQNEAQLEKSRLLSDRFSAERPKGSFSTLEIQRTEQGDSAMYLCASSFQGANEQYFGPGTRLTVT.

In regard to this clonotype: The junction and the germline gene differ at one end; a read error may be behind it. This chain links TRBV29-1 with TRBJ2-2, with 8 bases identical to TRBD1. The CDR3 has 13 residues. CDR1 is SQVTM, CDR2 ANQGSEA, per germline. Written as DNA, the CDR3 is TGCAACGTTGACCAGGGGGCACCCGGGGAGCTGTTTTTC. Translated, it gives CNVDQGAPGELFF.

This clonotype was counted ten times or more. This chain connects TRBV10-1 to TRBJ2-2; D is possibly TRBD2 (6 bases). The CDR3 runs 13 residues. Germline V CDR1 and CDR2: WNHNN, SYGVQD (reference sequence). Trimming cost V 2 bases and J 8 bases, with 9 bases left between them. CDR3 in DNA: TGCGCCAGCAGTGAGCTAGCGCCGGGGGAGCTGTTTTTT. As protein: CASSELAPGELFF.

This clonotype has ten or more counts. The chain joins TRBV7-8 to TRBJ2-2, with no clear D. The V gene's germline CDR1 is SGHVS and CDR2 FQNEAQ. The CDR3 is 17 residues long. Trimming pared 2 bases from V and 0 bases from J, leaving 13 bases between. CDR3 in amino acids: CASSLKIGRTNTGELFF. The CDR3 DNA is TGTGCCAGCAGCTTAAAGATAGGGCGGACGAACACCGGGGAGCTGTTTTTT.

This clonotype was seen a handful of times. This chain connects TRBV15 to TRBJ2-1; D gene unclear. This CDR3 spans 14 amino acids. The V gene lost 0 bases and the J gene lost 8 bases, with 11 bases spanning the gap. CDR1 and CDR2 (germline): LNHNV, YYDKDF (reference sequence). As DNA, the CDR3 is TGTGCCACCAGCAGAGATCTGGTAAGCGATGAGCAGTTCTTC. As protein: CATSRDLVSDEQFF.

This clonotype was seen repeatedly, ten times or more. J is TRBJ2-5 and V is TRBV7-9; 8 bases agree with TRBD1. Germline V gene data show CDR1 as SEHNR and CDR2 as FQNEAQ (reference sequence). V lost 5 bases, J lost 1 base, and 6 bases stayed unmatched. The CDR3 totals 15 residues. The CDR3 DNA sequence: TGTGCCAGCAGCCGCCAGCAGGGGGCCCAAGAGACCCAGTACTTC. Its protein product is CASSRQQGAQETQYF.

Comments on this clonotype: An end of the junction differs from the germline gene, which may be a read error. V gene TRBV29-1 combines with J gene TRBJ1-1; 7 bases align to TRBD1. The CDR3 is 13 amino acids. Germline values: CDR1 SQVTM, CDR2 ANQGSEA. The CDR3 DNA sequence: TGCAGCATTGACGGTCAGGGGGTCACTAAAGCTTTCTTT. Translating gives CSIDGQGVTKAFF.

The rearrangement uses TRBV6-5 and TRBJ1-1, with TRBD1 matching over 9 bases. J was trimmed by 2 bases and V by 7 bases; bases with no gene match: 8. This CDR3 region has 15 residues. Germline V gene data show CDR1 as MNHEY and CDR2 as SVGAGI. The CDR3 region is CASKEWDRENTEAFF. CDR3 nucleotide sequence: TGTGCCAGCAAGGAATGGGACAGGGAAAACACTGAAGCTTTCTTT.

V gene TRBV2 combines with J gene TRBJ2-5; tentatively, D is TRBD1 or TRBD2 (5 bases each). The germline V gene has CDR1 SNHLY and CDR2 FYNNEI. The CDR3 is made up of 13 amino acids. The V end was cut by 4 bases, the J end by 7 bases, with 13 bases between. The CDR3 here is CASSGGDEGTQYF. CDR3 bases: TGTGCCAGCAGTGGAGGGGACGAAGGGACCCAGTACTTC. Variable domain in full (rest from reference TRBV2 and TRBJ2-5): EPEVTQTPSHQVTQMGQEVILRCVPISNHLYFYWYRQILGQKVEFLVSFYNNEISEKSEIFDDQFSVERPDGSNFTLKIRSTKLEDSAMYFCASSGGDEGTQYFGPGTRLLVL.

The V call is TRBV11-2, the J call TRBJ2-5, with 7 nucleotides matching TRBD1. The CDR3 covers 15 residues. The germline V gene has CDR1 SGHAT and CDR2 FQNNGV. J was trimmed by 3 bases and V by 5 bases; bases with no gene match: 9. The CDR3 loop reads CASSTWGTAKETQYF. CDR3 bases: TGTGCCAGCAGCACCTGGGGGACAGCTAAAGAGACCCAGTACTTC.

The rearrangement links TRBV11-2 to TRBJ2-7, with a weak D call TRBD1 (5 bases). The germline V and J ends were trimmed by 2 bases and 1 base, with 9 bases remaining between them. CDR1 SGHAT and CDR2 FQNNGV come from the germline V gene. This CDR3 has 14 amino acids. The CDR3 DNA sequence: TGTGCCAGCAGCTTACACAGGAGATCCTACGAGCAGTACTTC. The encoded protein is CASSLHRRSYEQYF.